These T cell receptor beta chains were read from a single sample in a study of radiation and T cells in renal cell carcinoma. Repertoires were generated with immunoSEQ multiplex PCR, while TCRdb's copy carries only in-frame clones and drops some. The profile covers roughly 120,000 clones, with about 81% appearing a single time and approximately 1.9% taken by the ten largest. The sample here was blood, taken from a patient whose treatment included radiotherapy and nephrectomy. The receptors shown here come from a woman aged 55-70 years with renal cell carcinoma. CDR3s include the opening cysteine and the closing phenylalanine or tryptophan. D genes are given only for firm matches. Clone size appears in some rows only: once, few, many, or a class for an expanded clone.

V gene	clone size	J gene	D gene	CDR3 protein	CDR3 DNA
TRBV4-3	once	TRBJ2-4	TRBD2	CASSQDGPSSGDLAKNIQYF	TGCGCCAGCAGCCAAGACGGCCCGTCGAGCGGGGATCTAGCCAAAAACATTCAGTACTTC
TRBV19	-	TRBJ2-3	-	CASSGPSSTDTQYF	TGTGCCTCATCGGGGCCCTCTAGCACAGATACGCAGTATTTT
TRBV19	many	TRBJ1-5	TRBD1	CASRRTGDSNQPQHF	TGTGCCAGTAGACGGACAGGGGACAGCAATCAGCCCCAGCATTTT
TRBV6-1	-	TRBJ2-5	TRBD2	CAGRAGGGAPETQYF	TGTGCCGGGAGGGCTGGCGGGGGGGCCCCAGAGACCCAGTACTTC
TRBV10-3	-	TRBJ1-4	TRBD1	CAISEKGAGSEKLFF	TGTGCCATCAGTGAGAAGGGGGCTGGAAGTGAAAAACTGTTTTTT
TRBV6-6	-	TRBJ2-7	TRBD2	CASSTSGEIYEQYF	TGTGCCAGCAGTACTAGCGGGGAGATCTACGAGCAGTACTTC
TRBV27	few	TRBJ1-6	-	CASSFRDGRRSPLHF	TGTGCCAGCAGTTTTCGGGACGGAAGGAGGTCACCCCTCCACTTT
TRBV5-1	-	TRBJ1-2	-	CASRSTSGYGYTF	TGCGCCAGCAGATCAACCTCCGGGTATGGCTACACCTTC
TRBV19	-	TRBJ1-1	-	CASSIDNTEAFF	TGTGCCAGTAGTATAGATAACACTGAAGCTTTCTTT
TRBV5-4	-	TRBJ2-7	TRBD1	CASSTPGQGYEQYF	TGTGCCAGCAGCACACCGGGACAGGGCTACGAGCAGTACTTC
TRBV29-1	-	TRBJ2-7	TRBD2	CSAGTSGAPYEQYF	TGCAGCGCAGGGACTAGCGGGGCCCCCTACGAGCAGTACTTC
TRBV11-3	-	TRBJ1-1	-	CASSLSVKDTEAFF	TGTGCCAGCAGCTTATCGGTTAAGGACACTGAAGCTTTCTTT
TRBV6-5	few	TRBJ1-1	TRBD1	CASSSGQGQTEAFF	TGTGCCAGCAGTTCGGGACAGGGACAGACTGAAGCTTTCTTT
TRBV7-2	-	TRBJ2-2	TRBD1	CASSWGVAGGTGGELFF	TGTGCCAGCAGCTGGGGAGTGGCAGGGGGAACGGGCGGGGAGCTGTTTTTT
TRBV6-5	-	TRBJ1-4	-	CASSFRGEKLFF	TGTGCCAGCAGTTTCCGCGGGGAAAAACTGTTTTTT
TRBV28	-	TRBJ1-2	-	CASRTGTSSPGGYTF	TGTGCCAGCAGAACCGGGACATCTTCCCCAGGAGGCTACACCTTC
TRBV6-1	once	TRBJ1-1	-	CASSENEGRTEAFF	TGTGCCAGCAGTGAAAATGAGGGTCGAACTGAAGCTTTCTTT
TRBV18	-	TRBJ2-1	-	CASSPDRSYNEQFF	TGTGCCAGCTCACCGGACCGGTCCTACAATGAGCAGTTCTTC
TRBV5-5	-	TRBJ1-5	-	CASSFGGLNQPQHF	TGTGCCAGCAGCTTCGGAGGGCTCAATCAGCCCCAGCATTTT
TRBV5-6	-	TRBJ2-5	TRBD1	CASSLTGGEATQYF	TGTGCCAGCAGTTTAACAGGGGGCGAGGCGACCCAGTACTTC
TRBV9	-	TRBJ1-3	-	CASSVRVSGNTIYF	TGTGCCAGCAGCGTAAGGGTATCTGGAAACACCATATATTTT
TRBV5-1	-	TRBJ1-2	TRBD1	CASSAGTGDFYGYTF	TGCGCCAGCAGCGCGGGGACAGGGGACTTCTATGGCTACACCTTC
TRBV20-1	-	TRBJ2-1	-	CSAAGSGEQFF	TGCAGTGCTGCAGGGTCAGGAGAGCAGTTCTTC
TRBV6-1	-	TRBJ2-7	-	CASSYLTEQYF	TGTGCCAGCAGTTACCTGACCGAGCAGTACTTC
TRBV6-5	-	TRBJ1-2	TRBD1	CASAPDRGSFYGYTF	TGTGCCAGCGCCCCTGACAGGGGCTCTTTCTATGGCTACACCTTC
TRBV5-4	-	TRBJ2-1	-	CASSQAGTFNEQFF	TGTGCCAGCAGCCAAGCGGGCACCTTCAATGAGCAGTTCTTC
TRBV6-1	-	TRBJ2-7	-	CASSEGGGTRSYEQYF	TGTGCCAGCAGTGAAGGGGGGGGGACAAGATCCTACGAGCAGTACTTC
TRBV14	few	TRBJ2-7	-	CASSGTGGPYEQYF	TGTGCCAGCAGCGGTACGGGTGGGCCCTACGAGCAGTACTTC
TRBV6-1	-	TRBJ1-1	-	CASTHGGRLDTEAFF	TGTGCCAGCACCCACGGGGGCAGACTAGACACTGAAGCTTTCTTT
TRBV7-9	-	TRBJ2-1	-	CASSLEAGEQFF	TGTGCCAGCAGCTTAGAGGCCGGCGAGCAGTTCTTC
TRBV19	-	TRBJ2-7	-	CASSGAGRYSSYEQYF	TGTGCCAGTAGTGGGGCCGGGCGTTATAGCTCCTACGAGCAGTACTTC
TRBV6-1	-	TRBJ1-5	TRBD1	CASSGGQGRGQPQHF	TGTGCCAGCAGTGGGGGACAGGGGCGAGGTCAGCCCCAGCATTTT
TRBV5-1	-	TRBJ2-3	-	CASSLGQFTDTQYF	TGCGCCAGCAGCTTGGGACAGTTCACAGATACGCAGTATTTT
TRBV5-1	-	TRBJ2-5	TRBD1	CASSLRDRGWGAQETQYF	TGCGCCAGCAGCTTAAGAGACAGGGGTTGGGGTGCACAAGAGACCCAGTACTTC
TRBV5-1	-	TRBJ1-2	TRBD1	CASSWDRGDYGYTF	TGCGCCAGCAGCTGGGACAGGGGGGACTATGGCTACACCTTC
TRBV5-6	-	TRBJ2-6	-	CASSLEGGAPFGANVLTF	TGTGCCAGCAGCTTGGAGGGGGGCGCCCCCTTTGGGGCCAACGTCCTGACTTTC
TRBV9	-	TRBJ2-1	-	CASSVTGRGSYNEQFF	TGTGCCAGCAGCGTAACAGGGAGGGGCTCCTACAATGAGCAGTTCTTC
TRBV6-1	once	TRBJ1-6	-	CASSEAGVSSSPLHF	TGTGCCAGCAGTGAAGCGGGGGTCTCGAGTTCACCCCTCCACTTT
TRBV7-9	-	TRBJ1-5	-	CASSSTSGGNQPQHF	TGTGCCAGCAGTTCGACTTCAGGAGGCAATCAGCCCCAGCATTTT
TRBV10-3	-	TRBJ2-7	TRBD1	CAISATGGYEQYF	TGTGCCATCAGTGCCACAGGGGGCTACGAGCAGTACTTC
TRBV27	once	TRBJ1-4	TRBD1	CASRTGTGNEKLFF	TGTGCCAGCAGAACCGGGACAGGGAATGAAAAACTGTTTTTT
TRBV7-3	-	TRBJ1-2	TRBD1	CASSLTPETGGNGYTF	TGTGCCAGCAGCTTAACGCCCGAGACAGGGGGCAATGGCTACACCTTC
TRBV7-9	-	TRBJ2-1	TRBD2	CASSPSSGYNEQFF	TGTGCCAGCAGCCCTTCTAGCGGATACAATGAGCAGTTCTTC
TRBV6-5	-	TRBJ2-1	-	CASSYVASSYNEQFF	TGTGCCAGCAGTTATGTGGCCAGCTCCTACAATGAGCAGTTCTTC
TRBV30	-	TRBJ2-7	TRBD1	CARSGQGSGEQYF	TGTGCCCGATCCGGACAGGGTTCGGGCGAGCAGTACTTC
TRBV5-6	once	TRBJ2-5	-	CASTVTSMETQYF	TGTGCCAGCACCGTGACTAGTATGGAGACCCAGTACTTC
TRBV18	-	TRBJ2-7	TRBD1	CASSPDRGNYEQYF	TGTGCCAGCTCACCGGACAGGGGAAACTACGAGCAGTACTTC
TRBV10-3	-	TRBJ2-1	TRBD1	CATGTGSYNEQFF	TGTGCCACAGGGACAGGCTCCTACAATGAGCAGTTCTTC
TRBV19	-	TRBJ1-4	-	CASSPVGVNEKLFF	TGTGCCAGTAGCCCTGTGGGGGTAAATGAAAAACTGTTTTTT
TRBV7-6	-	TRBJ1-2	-	CASSMDGRVYGYTF	TGTGCCAGCAGCATGGACGGTCGGGTCTATGGCTACACCTTC
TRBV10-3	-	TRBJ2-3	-	CAIGRTDTQYF	TGTGCCATCGGACGCACAGATACGCAGTATTTT
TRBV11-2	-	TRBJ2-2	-	CASSFLGELFF	TGTGCCAGCAGCTTCTTAGGGGAGCTGTTTTTT